This paragraph covers one TCR beta chain sequence. Its recognized antigen is unknown. No clone much larger than this one lies a single base away; base qualities are absent. This sample was included in a study of PD-1 blockade in classical Hodgkin lymphoma (TCRdb year 2020). General notes on the study: Nivolumab dosing was 3 mg/kg intravenously every 2 weeks, continuing until either disease progression or unacceptable toxicity. To define a peripheral blood immune signature of response to PD-1 blockade in classical Hodgkin lymphoma, the study combined TCR beta sequencing with CyTOF. Study-wide conclusions, independent of this receptor: Among trial patients, those achieving complete response had baseline diversity similar to that of newly diagnosed patients, while diversity was significantly lower in partial responders and progressors. By C4D1, a significant rise was seen in CD4+ TCR diversity but not in CD8+ TCR diversity (p=0.0027 vs p=0.16), and the rise was most apparent among complete responders (p=0.02). Only a single clinical trial cohort was studied, and what caused the repertoire differences, possibly disease activity or prior therapy, remained undefined. Baseline TCR diversity was reported to be lower in newly diagnosed patients than in healthy donors, and even lower in relapsed/refractory patients. Diversity was lower in patients who began nivolumab less than 1 year after ASCT, so these patients were left out of later analyses to avoid confounding by immune reconstitution.

The label giving this sample's time point can be read as: cycle 4 day 1 (C4D1), after five to seven weeks of nivolumab. Every trial patient had relapsed after autologous stem cell transplantation, and cohorts A, B and C differed in prior brentuximab vedotin exposure. A total of under 70 patients with relapsed/refractory classical Hodgkin lymphoma made up the trial cohort, and each patient's best overall response was complete response, partial response or progressive disease. Single-agent nivolumab was administered to trial patients in the multi-cohort phase II CheckMate 205 trial. Best overall response was determined by an independent review committee according to the 2007 International Working Group response criteria. Trial PBMCs were collected immediately before nivolumab initiation (C1D1) and during therapy at cycle 2 day 1 and cycle 4 day 1. After peripheral blood was drawn into 8 mL Vacutainer Cell Preparation Tubes, PBMCs were isolated by centrifugation and then cryopreserved.

The Qiagen DNeasy kit was used to extract genomic DNA both from unsorted PBMCs and from the negatively selected CD4+ and CD8+ fractions. TCR beta CDR3 regions were subjected to amplification by immunoSEQ multiplex PCR with primers that anneal to V and J segments. A synthetic immune receptor repertoire was used to minimize amplification bias, and remaining bias was computationally removed after sequencing. From the authors' description of their analysis: Custom Python scripts were used to quantify repertoire diversity as the Shannon entropy index. Unsorted, CD4+ and CD8+ repertoires were analyzed separately, except for combined analyses in which CD4+ and CD8+ sequences were merged in silico. A clone counted as expanded when the clone's frequency after treatment rose at least 2-fold relative to C1D1, and clones undetected at baseline were given a pseudocount of 0.5. Singleton clones were defined as clones with 0 or 1 copy at C1D1, and non-singleton clones were defined as clones with 2 or more copies. By matching protein sequences in sorted samples from the same patient, clones expanded in unsorted samples were annotated as CD4+, CD8+ or unknown. Wilcoxon tests on paired samples were used to test changes in diversity from C1D1 to C4D1. TCRdb's version of the immuneACCESS table is confined to in-frame rearrangements and falls short of the full clone set. An unresolved V gene accounts for under half of the shortfall where checked; the remainder is of unknown origin. The D gene and trimming were derived from the DNA, and the V and J assignments and clone size from that table. The sample table contains fewer than 50,000 clones; only one count was recorded for just under 80% of them. The ten largest clones take up around a third of the sample.

Between the V and J ends, shortened by 3 bases and 7 bases respectively, the junction contains 10 bases. From the germline V gene, CDR1 is SGHTA and CDR2 is FQGNSA. The CDR3 holds 13 amino acids from the cysteine to the phenylalanine. The kept DNA is CDR3 alone, 39 bases in frame from the first base. The clonotype comes from a human donor with classical Hodgkin lymphoma. The sequence joins TRBV7-2 to TRBJ1-5; there is no confident call for the D gene. The starting material was peripheral blood mononuclear cells (PBMCs), obtained before the fourth cycle of nivolumab. CDR3 region: CASSLVAAQPQHF. The DNA sequence is as follows: TGTGCCAGCAGCTTGGTTGCCGCACAGCCCCAGCATTTT.